The clone carrying this T cell receptor (beta chain) was counted a few times. The antigen is not known. A much larger clonotype is one base distant, so this may be a read error. CDR3 length: 13 amino acids. CDR1 SGHTA and CDR2 FQGTGA come from the germline V gene. V was shortened by 3 bases and J by 13 bases, with 16 bases between the two germline ends. This sample was taken from a study of blood T cells in healthy people across ages. Findings and caveats of the study: Estimates of diversity drawn from one million T cells were considered underestimates. Compared with aged donors, long-lived donors showed fewer expanded clones, suggesting selection.

A second PCR of 7 to 11 cycles used a sample-barcoded 5' primer and a J-beta primer mix. A template-switch adaptor that had 12 random nucleotides put a tag on each cDNA molecule. TCRdb re-derived calls from the 5' RACE reads in MiXCR, one entry per CDR3 protein. The repertoire holds some 1.8 million distinct CDR3 sequences, more than 35% seen once, with roughly 23% in the top ten. The sequence was obtained from a human donor in good health. The chain carries TRBV7-3 and TRBJ2-1, with a weak D call TRBD1 (8 bases). Sequencing used blood. CDR3 nucleotides: TGTGCCAGCAGCTTCACAGGGGGGGAGACCCAGTTCTTC. It codes for CASSFTGGETQFF.